One and the same sample provided the 20 T cell receptor beta chains below, sequenced in a study of cytomegalovirus exposure and HLA in healthy donors. The PCR had 60 Vbeta and 13 Jbeta primers. The protocol was immunoSEQ multiplex PCR, while the TCRdb copy is restricted to in-frame clones and leaves out a portion. The sample gives around 130,000 clones, 74% of which show up once; 6.6% is in the top ten. Sequencing used PBMCs. Source of these receptors: a middle-aged man in good health and CMV-seropositive.

This chain joins TRBV5-4 and TRBJ1-6; the match to TRBD1 covers 8 bases. CDR3 length equals 15 residues. V was pared by 4 bases and J by 7 bases, with 7 bases of the junction left unmatched. Germline V gene lookup returns CDR1 SGHNT and CDR2 YYREEE (reference sequence). As DNA, the CDR3 is TGTGCCAGCAGCGTGACTACAGGGGGGAATTCACCCCTCCACTTT. Translation gives CASSVTTGGNSPLHF.

The chain couples TRBV2 to TRBJ1-1, with 11 bases that match TRBD1. V dropped 6 bases and J dropped 6; count of bases not matched to a gene: 6. The length of the CDR3 is 14 residues. Germline CDR1 SNHLY, CDR2 FYNNEI. CDR3 in DNA: TGTGCCAGCAGATCCGGGACAGGGGGTCCTGAAGCTTTCTTT. It encodes CASRSGTGGPEAFF.

The chain is built from TRBV10-3 and TRBJ2-1; 12 nucleotides align to TRBD2. The CDR3 totals 14 residues. V lost 8 bases, J lost 9 bases, and 8 bases stayed unmatched. Germline CDR1 reads ENHRY; CDR2 reads SYGVKD. The CDR3 reads CAIALAGGFSEQFF. In nucleotides, the CDR3 is TGTGCCATCGCACTAGCGGGAGGTTTTAGTGAGCAGTTCTTC.

The rearrangement uses TRBV5-6 and TRBJ2-1, with D uncertain. CDR1 is SGHDT and CDR2 is YYEEEE in the germline V gene. The germline V and J ends were trimmed by 4 bases and 9 bases, with 8 bases remaining between them. The CDR3 covers 11 residues. CDR3 region: CASSPGGEQFF. CDR3 nucleotides: TGTGCCAGCAGCCCGGGTGGTGAGCAGTTCTTC.

The chain uses TRBV11-3 and TRBJ2-7; D unclear. The V end was cut by 1 base, the J end by 3 bases, with 13 bases between. CDR1 SGHNT and CDR2 YENEEA come from the germline V gene. The CDR3 contains 15 residues. DNA of the CDR3: TGTGCCAGCAGCTTAGGAGAAACAGAGTACTACGAGCAGTACTTC. Translated: CASSLGETEYYEQYF.

This chain connects TRBV5-1 to TRBJ2-5, with 12 bases aligning to TRBD2. This CDR3 is 15 amino acids long. Germline CDR1 reads SGHRS; CDR2 reads YFSETQ. The V segment lost 2 bases and the J segment 5 bases; nucleotides outside the gene matches: 4. Here the CDR3 reads CASSLPLAGGETQYF. CDR3 DNA: TGCGCCAGCAGCTTACCACTAGCGGGGGGCGAGACCCAGTACTTC.

To note about this clone: The same CDR3 also results from other DNA sequences found in this sample. The genes are TRBV13 and TRBJ2-7; D perhaps matches TRBD2 (6 bases). The CDR3 totals 15 residues. V was pared by 5 bases and J by 5 bases, with 19 bases between. Germline values: CDR1 PRHDT, CDR2 FYEKMQ (reference sequence). The DNA of the CDR3 is TGTGCCAGCAGCCTCGCGGGGCAGGGTCGCGACGAGCAGTACTTC. This gives the protein CASSLAGQGRDEQYF.

V gene TRBV6-6 combines with J gene TRBJ2-2; 7 bases match TRBD1. The CDR3 is 15 residues long. The J segment lost 6 bases and the V segment lost 5 bases, leaving 9 bases of the junction unmatched. CDR1 and CDR2 (germline): MNHNY, SVGAGI (reference sequence). CDR3 protein: CASSHEGGRAGELFF. For the CDR3, the DNA is TGTGCCAGCAGTCACGAAGGGGGCAGGGCCGGGGAGCTGTTTTTT.

This sequence joins TRBV10-1 and TRBJ2-7; D gene uncertain. With 4 bases removed from V and 6 bases from J, the gap between germline ends came to 7 bases. CDR3 length: 11 amino acids. Germline assignment: CDR1 WNHNN and CDR2 SYGVQD (reference sequence). The CDR3 sequence is CASSARGEQYF. CDR3 DNA sequence: TGCGCCAGCAGTGCTCGCGGCGAGCAGTACTTC.

This chain links TRBV6-1 with TRBJ1-5; a possible D gene is TRBD1 (5 bases). The CDR3 spans 15 residues. Germline V gives CDR1 MNHNS, CDR2 SASEGT. Trimming removed 6 bases from V and 0 bases from J, with 12 bases in between. The CDR3 coding sequence is TGTGCCAGCAGCCAAGGAAGGGGTAGCAATCAGCCCCAGCATTTT. It yields the protein CASSQGRGSNQPQHF.

The V call is TRBV28, the J call TRBJ1-2, with no clear D. The CDR3 loop spans 13 amino acids. The V gene lost 5 bases and the J gene lost 4 bases, with 11 bases spanning the gap. Germline CDR1 and CDR2: MDHEN and SYDVKM. CDR3 sequence: CASSQTGIYGYTF. CDR3 nucleotides: TGTGCCAGCAGTCAAACCGGGATCTATGGCTACACCTTC.

V is TRBV28 and J is TRBJ2-5; D unclear. The J call is in doubt because the DNA end fits TRBJ2-7 better. CDR1 MDHEN and CDR2 SYDVKM come from the germline V gene. The CDR3 consists of 11 residues. The CDR3: CASSFLSEQYF. Written as DNA, the CDR3 is TGTGCCAGCAGTTTCTTGTCCGAGCAGTACTTC.

This clone was observed a few times. The V call is TRBV5-1, the J call TRBJ2-7; 7 nucleotides match TRBD1. V shed 4 bases and J 4 bases; nucleotides not matched to a gene: 11. There are 15 residues in the CDR3. Germline V gene data show CDR1 as SGHRS and CDR2 as YFSETQ. CDR3 nucleotide sequence: TGCGCCAGCAGCCCCGCTCGACAGGGTTATTACGAGCAGTACTTC. It is translated as CASSPARQGYYEQYF.

The chain recombines TRBV10-2 with TRBJ2-2; perhaps TRBD2 as D (5 bases). Germline V lookup: CDR1 WSHSY, CDR2 SAAADI. The CDR3 is made up of 16 amino acids. The V end lost 2 bases, the J end lost 6 bases, and 16 bases lay between the germline ends. CDR3 nucleotide sequence: TGCGCCAGCAGTGAGCCGAGCGGTTTCCGGGCCGGGGAGCTGTTTTTT. Translation gives CASSEPSGFRAGELFF.

This rearrangement joins TRBV7-9 to TRBJ1-4; 7 bases align to TRBD1. The trim removed 5 bases at V and 8 bases at J, leaving 11 bases unmatched. The CDR3 is 15 residues long. Germline V gene data show CDR1 as SEHNR and CDR2 as FQNEAQ (reference sequence). The CDR3 loop reads CASSPEGQRPEKLFF. CDR3 DNA sequence: TGTGCCAGCAGCCCTGAGGGACAGCGGCCGGAAAAACTGTTTTTT.

The chain employs TRBV5-1 and TRBJ2-2, with TRBD1 matching 12 bases. With 5 bases clipped from V and 5 bases from J, the junction kept 10 bases outside the gene matches. This CDR3 contains 17 residues. The germline CDR1 and CDR2 sequences are SGHRS and YFSETQ. The chain's CDR3 is CASSSGTGGTGTGELFF. DNA of the CDR3: TGCGCCAGCAGTTCCGGGACAGGGGGCACTGGAACCGGGGAGCTGTTTTTT.

This clone was counted a few times. CDR3 residues: CASSRPTDRAGDTQYF. The CDR3 bases are TGCGCCAGCAGCCGTCCGACGGACAGGGCTGGAGATACGCAGTATTTT. V and J are TRBV5-1 and TRBJ2-3, with 8 bases aligning to TRBD1. This CDR3 comprises 16 residues. V lost 4 bases to trimming and J lost 5 bases; unmatched junction nucleotides: 12. Germline CDR1 reads SGHRS; CDR2 reads YFSETQ.

The sample holds one count of this clone. This sequence joins TRBV11-3 and TRBJ2-5; tentative D call: TRBD2 (6 bases). This CDR3 comprises 16 residues. Germline CDR1 and CDR2: SGHNT and YENEEA. V lost 1 base, J lost 4 bases, and 16 bases lay in between. CDR3 residues: CASSLGLSSGSETQYF. CDR3 sequence (DNA): TGTGCCAGCAGCTTAGGACTTTCAAGCGGGTCAGAGACCCAGTACTTC.

This rearrangement joins TRBV5-1 to TRBJ2-3, with D possibly matching TRBD1 (6 bases). Trimming stripped 4 bases from V and 0 bases from J, with 12 bases between. The CDR3 is made up of 15 amino acids. From germline, CDR1 is SGHRS and CDR2 YFSETQ. DNA for the CDR3: TGCGCCAGCAGCAGACAGGACCCTAGCACAGATACGCAGTATTTT. Amino acids: CASSRQDPSTDTQYF.

There are a few counts of this clone. The chain combines TRBV4-2 with TRBJ2-2; 10 nucleotides agree with TRBD2. Trimming cost V 0 bases and J 5 bases; bases outside gene matches: 6. CDR3 size: 17 residues. The germline gives CDR1 LGHNA, CDR2 YNFKEQ. CDR3 sequence reads: CASSQDILAGYTGELFF. For the CDR3, the DNA is TGTGCCAGCAGCCAAGATATACTAGCGGGATATACCGGGGAGCTGTTTTTT.